The 20 T cell receptor beta chains reported below all come from one sample, sequenced in a study of long-term antiretroviral therapy in people with HIV. Version v3.0 of the immunoSEQ assay was performed at survey level. TCRdb keeps only in-frame clones here, not all; method: immunoSEQ multiplex PCR. Altogether about 25,000 clones are present, more than 75% being singletons, with the ten largest covering approximately 4.9%. This sample comprised unsorted PBMCs, obtained 0.5 years after starting antiretroviral therapy. The receptors shown here come from a woman aged 35 to 49 with HIV.

This rearrangement joins TRBV2 to TRBJ1-2; possibly TRBD1 for D (6 bases). The CDR3 sequence is 14 residues long. In germline, CDR1 is SNHLY, CDR2 FYNNEI. The V end lost 3 bases, the J end lost 3 bases, and 11 bases lay between the germline ends. DNA of the CDR3: TGTGCCAGCAGTGAGCCCCAGGGGCACTATGGCTACACCTTC. Translation: CASSEPQGHYGYTF.

The chain combines TRBV28 with TRBJ1-2; 8 bases fit TRBD1. V lost 6 bases to trimming and J lost 4 bases; unmatched junction nucleotides: 4. The CDR3 consists of 13 residues. Germline-derived CDR1 and CDR2 are MDHEN and SYDVKM. The CDR3 DNA reads as TGTGCCAGCAGGGTAACAGGGGGCTATGGCTACACCTTC. It is translated as CASRVTGGYGYTF.

The chain links TRBV7-9 to TRBJ2-2; tentative D call: TRBD1 (5 bases). The CDR3 spans 15 residues. In germline, CDR1 is SEHNR, CDR2 FQNEAQ (reference sequence). V dropped 2 bases and J dropped 2 bases, with 9 bases sitting between them. The CDR3 loop reads CASSLRWTNTGELFF. As DNA, the CDR3 is TGTGCCAGCAGCTTAAGGTGGACAAACACCGGGGAGCTGTTTTTT. Filled out from reference TRBV7-9 and TRBJ2-2, the complete variable domain reads DTGVSQNPRHKITKRGQNVTFRCDPISEHNRLYWYRQTLGQGPEFLTYFQNEAQLEKSRLLSDRFSAERPKGSFSTLEIQRTEQGDSAMYLCASSLRWTNTGELFFGEGSRLTVL.

The gene calls are TRBV7-8 and TRBJ2-7; 8 bases fit TRBD1. V dropped 5 bases and J dropped 2; count of bases not matched to a gene: 5. This CDR3 region has 14 residues. CDR1 is SGHVS, CDR2 FQNEAQ, per germline. This chain's CDR3 is CASSTGQAAYEQYF. CDR3 DNA sequence: TGTGCCAGCAGCACGGGACAGGCCGCCTACGAGCAGTACTTC.

The chain links TRBV5-1 to TRBJ2-5; 7 positions match TRBD1. Germline V gene sequence: CDR1 SGHRS, CDR2 YFSETQ. J gave up 1 base and V 1 base, and 4 bases lay outside the gene matches. The CDR3 is 15 amino acids. CDR3 region: CASSLLGQSQETQYF. The CDR3, as DNA: TGCGCCAGCAGCTTGTTGGGACAGTCCCAAGAGACCCAGTACTTC.

This chain links TRBV29-1 with TRBJ2-3; D unclear. The ends were cut back, 7 bases at V and 1 base at J, with 12 bases in the middle. The CDR3 is 13 amino acids. Germline values: CDR1 SQVTM, CDR2 ANQGSEA. CDR3 residues: CSATPRGTDTQYF. CDR3 DNA: TGCAGCGCCACTCCCCGGGGCACAGATACGCAGTATTTT.

V usage is TRBV2 and J usage is TRBJ1-1; D gene uncertain. This CDR3 is 13 amino acids long. Per germline, CDR1 SNHLY and CDR2 FYNNEI. The ends were cut back, 6 bases at V and 0 bases at J, with 8 bases in the middle. CDR3 nucleotides: TGTGCCAGCAGGTGGACGGTGAACACTGAAGCTTTCTTT. Amino acid sequence: CASRWTVNTEAFF.

This chain connects TRBV28 to TRBJ1-2, with 11 bases lining up with TRBD1. The CDR3 is made up of 13 amino acids. V lost 6 bases and J lost 8; bases outside the gene matches: 5. CDR1 and CDR2 from the germline V gene are MDHEN and SYDVKM. The CDR3 region is CASRPDRGLGYTF. The CDR3 DNA is TGTGCCAGCAGGCCGGACAGGGGGCTCGGCTACACCTTC.

The table lists this clone with a count of one. The chain carries TRBV7-9 and TRBJ2-3; D is ambiguous. Per the germline V gene, CDR1 is SEHNR and CDR2 is FQNEAQ (reference sequence). The V end lost 6 bases, the J end lost 0 bases, and 13 bases lay between the germline ends. This CDR3 has 15 residues. The CDR3 DNA follows: TGTGCCAGCAGAGAGACTGGGCTAAGCACAGATACGCAGTATTTT. Translated, it gives CASRETGLSTDTQYF.

This chain joins TRBV9 and TRBJ2-2; D not resolved. V lost 3 bases, J lost 6 bases, and 12 bases lay in between. In germline, CDR1 is SGDLS, CDR2 YYNGEE. This CDR3 is built from 14 residues. DNA for the CDR3: TGTGCCAGCAGCGCACGAACGGGCGCCGGGGAGCTGTTTTTT. Protein sequence: CASSARTGAGELFF. The full variable domain, its missing parts supplied by reference TRBV9 and TRBJ2-2, is DSGVTQTPKHLITATGQRVTLRCSPRSGDLSVYWYQQSLDQGLQFLIQYYNGEERAKGNILERFSAQQFPDLHSELNLSSLELGDSALYFCASSARTGAGELFFGEGSRLTVL.

The J gene is TRBJ2-4, the V gene TRBV2, with 7 bases identical to TRBD2. CDR1 and CDR2 from the germline V gene are SNHLY and FYNNEI. V lost 7 bases to trimming and J lost 1 base; unmatched junction nucleotides: 10. This CDR3 spans 16 amino acids. For the CDR3, the DNA is TGTGCCAGCACTGGGAGGGTCAAAAAGGCCAAAAACATTCAGTACTTC. Translating gives CASTGRVKKAKNIQYF.

This sequence joins TRBV6-5 and TRBJ2-7; D ambiguous. The CDR3 length is 13 residues. Per the germline V gene, CDR1 is MNHEY and CDR2 is SVGAGI. Trimming shortened V by 6 bases and J by 2 bases, and 11 bases separated the two germline ends. The CDR3 bases are TGTGCCAGCAGCTCCAAAAACCCCTACGAGCAGTACTTC. This codes for CASSSKNPYEQYF.

The chain combines TRBV5-5 with TRBJ1-1; D not certain. V was trimmed by 0 bases and J by 0 bases, leaving 15 bases between them. Germline loops: CDR1 SGHKS, CDR2 YYEKEE (reference sequence). CDR3 size: 17 residues. CDR3 amino acids: CASSLESARSLNTEAFF. DNA for the CDR3: TGTGCCAGCAGCTTGGAGTCTGCGAGATCTTTGAACACTGAAGCTTTCTTT.

The rearrangement uses TRBV6-5 and TRBJ1-6, with unresolved D. V gave up 7 bases and J gave up 6 bases, with 16 bases separating them. Germline loops: CDR1 MNHEY, CDR2 SVGAGI. The CDR3 runs 15 residues. The CDR3 is CASTLGRSLNSPLHF. The CDR3 coding sequence is TGTGCCAGCACCTTAGGACGGTCCCTTAATTCACCCCTCCACTTT.

The rearrangement links TRBV28 to TRBJ1-2; D unclear. This CDR3 has 14 residues. CDR1 and CDR2 from the germline V gene are MDHEN and SYDVKM. V lost 3 bases to trimming and J lost 4 bases, with 12 bases between them. CDR3 sequence reads: CASSFPGRVYGYTF. DNA for the CDR3: TGTGCCAGCAGTTTTCCAGGTCGTGTCTATGGCTACACCTTC.

The chain couples TRBV7-9 to TRBJ2-1; TRBD2 might be the D (6 bases). This CDR3 contains 16 residues. The V and J ends lost 5 bases and 0 bases respectively, with 14 bases between them. Germline assignment: CDR1 SEHNR and CDR2 FQNEAQ (reference sequence). In DNA form, the CDR3 reads TGTGCCAGCAGCCCCTTTTGGGGGGTCTCCTACAATGAGCAGTTCTTC. This codes for CASSPFWGVSYNEQFF.

V gene TRBV7-2 combines with J gene TRBJ2-1, with a weak D call TRBD2 (5 bases). Trimming removed 5 bases from V and 2 bases from J, with 13 bases in between. There are 15 residues in the CDR3. The germline V gene encodes CDR1 SGHTA and CDR2 FQGNSA. CDR3 sequence (DNA): TGTGCCAGCAGCCCCCTTTCCGGGGCCTACAATGAGCAGTTCTTC. Amino acids: CASSPLSGAYNEQFF.

The chain links TRBV7-6 to TRBJ2-7; 7 nucleotides match TRBD1. The junction had 4 bases not matched to a gene; V was cut back by 5 bases and J by 3 bases. The CDR3 loop spans 13 amino acids. Per the germline V gene, CDR1 is SGHVS and CDR2 is FNYEAQ. DNA for the CDR3: TGTGCCAGCAGCCGAGGGGGCGTCTACGAGCAGTACTTC. This encodes CASSRGGVYEQYF.

This rearrangement joins TRBV5-4 to TRBJ2-7; 9 bases are a match to TRBD1. CDR3 length equals 16 residues. Unmatched junction bases numbered 8, after V lost 2 bases and J lost 2 bases. CDR1 is SGHNT, CDR2 YYREEE, per germline (reference sequence). The CDR3 DNA reads TGTGCCAGCAGCTTTTTTACAGGGGGCGAGACCTACGAGCAGTACTTC. This encodes CASSFFTGGETYEQYF.

The rearrangement joins TRBV5-1 to TRBJ2-5; 14 bases fit TRBD2. The germline CDR1 and CDR2 sequences are SGHRS and YFSETQ. The CDR3 is made up of 16 amino acids. V lost 0 bases, J lost 5 bases, and 3 bases stayed unmatched. CDR3 bases: TGCGCCAGCAGCTTGGGACTAGCGGGGGGGCGTGAGACCCAGTACTTC. This translates into CASSLGLAGGRETQYF. The entire variable domain, with the rest obtained from reference TRBV5-1 and TRBJ2-5, is as follows: KAGVTQTPRYLIKTRGQQVTLSCSPISGHRSVSWYQQTPGQGLQFLFEYFSETQRNKGNFPGRFSGRQFSNSRSEMNVSTLELGDSALYLCASSLGLAGGRETQYFGPGTRLLVL.